This TCR beta chain was retrieved from a study of metastatic and nonmetastatic thyroid tumors. This clone came up many times. Thyroid surgery was preceded by no treatment in any patient. The V end was cut by 4 bases, the J end by 4 bases, with 13 bases between. Germline CDR1 LNHNV, CDR2 YYDKDF (reference sequence). The length of the CDR3 is 15 residues. Per the study methods: Across clinicopathological groups, CDR3 differences served as the basis for building a distant-metastasis classifier for papillary thyroid cancer. Via MiXCR, TCRdb re-called the PCR reads. The V and J calls here are based on TCRdb, not the publication. The sample carries approximately 21,000 clones, roughly a quarter recorded once.

The source material was blood. The source of this sequence is a female donor with papillary thyroid cancer or a benign thyroid nodule (not recorded which). Some clones in this sample may be carry-over from other donors' samples. This rearrangement joins TRBV15 to TRBJ1-4; D call uncertain. CDR3 coding DNA: TGTGCCACCAGCAAAACTTCTAGGATTAATGAAAAACTGTTTTTT. It specifies CATSKTSRINEKLFF.